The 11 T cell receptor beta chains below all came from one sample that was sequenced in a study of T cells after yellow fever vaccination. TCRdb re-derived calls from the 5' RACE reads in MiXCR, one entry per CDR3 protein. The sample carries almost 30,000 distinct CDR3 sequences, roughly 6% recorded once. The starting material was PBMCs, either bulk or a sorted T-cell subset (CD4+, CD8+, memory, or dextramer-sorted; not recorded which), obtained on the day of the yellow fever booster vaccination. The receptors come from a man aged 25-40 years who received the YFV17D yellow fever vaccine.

CDR3 nucleotides: TGTGCCAGCTCACCATCAGGATCCCGGACAGGCAACTACGAGCAGTACTTC. Translated, it gives CASSPSGSRTGNYEQYF. This chain connects TRBV18 to TRBJ2-7; 7 positions agree with TRBD1. This CDR3 contains 17 residues. The junction had 13 bases not matched to a gene; V was cut back by 2 bases and J by 3 bases. Germline V CDR1 and CDR2: KGHSH, LQKENI. Based on the CDR3 plus reference TRBV18 and TRBJ2-7, the full variable domain is NAGVMQNPRHLVRRRGQEARLRCSPMKGHSHVYWYRQLPEEGLKFMVYLQKENIIDESGMPKERFSAEFPKEGPSILRIQQVVRGDSAAYFCASSPSGSRTGNYEQYFGPGTRLTVT.

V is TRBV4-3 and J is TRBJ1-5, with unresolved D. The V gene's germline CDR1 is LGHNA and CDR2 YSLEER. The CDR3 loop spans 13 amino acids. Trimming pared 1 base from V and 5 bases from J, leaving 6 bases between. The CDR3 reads CASSQAEHQPQHF. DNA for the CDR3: TGCGCCAGCAGCCAAGCCGAGCATCAGCCCCAGCATTTT.

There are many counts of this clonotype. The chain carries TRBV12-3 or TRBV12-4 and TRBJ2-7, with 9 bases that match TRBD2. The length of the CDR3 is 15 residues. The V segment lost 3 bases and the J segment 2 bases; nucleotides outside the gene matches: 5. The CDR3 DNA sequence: TGTGCCAGCAGTTTTGGGCGGGAGGGCGCCTACGAGCAGTACTTC. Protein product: CASSFGREGAYEQYF.

DNA for the CDR3: TGCGCCAGCAGGACTAGCGGGCGGGAGACCCAGTACTTC. Translated: CASRTSGRETQYF. The chain joins TRBV5-1 to TRBJ2-5, with 10 bases fitting TRBD2. This CDR3 is 13 amino acids long. V was pared by 5 bases and J by 5 bases, with 3 bases of the junction left unmatched. Per the germline V gene, CDR1 is SGHRS and CDR2 is YFSETQ.

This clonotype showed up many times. In nucleotides, the CDR3 is TGCGCCAGCAGCTTGGCAGGGACCGACCCCTACGAGCAGTACTTC. Amino acids: CASSLAGTDPYEQYF. The V call is TRBV5-1, the J call TRBJ2-7; D is perhaps TRBD1 or TRBD2 (5 bases each). The CDR3 is 15 amino acids. V was shortened by 0 bases and J by 2 bases, with 12 bases between the two germline ends. From germline, CDR1 is SGHRS and CDR2 YFSETQ. Using reference TRBV5-1 and TRBJ2-7 for the parts outside the CDR3, the full variable domain is KAGVTQTPRYLIKTRGQQVTLSCSPISGHRSVSWYQQTPGQGLQFLFEYFSETQRNKGNFPGRFSGRQFSNSRSEMNVSTLELGDSALYLCASSLAGTDPYEQYFGPGTRLTVT.

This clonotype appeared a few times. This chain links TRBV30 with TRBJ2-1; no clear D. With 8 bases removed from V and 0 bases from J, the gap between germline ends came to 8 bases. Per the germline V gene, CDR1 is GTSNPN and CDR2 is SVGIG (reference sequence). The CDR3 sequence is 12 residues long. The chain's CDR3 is CAALSSYNEQFF. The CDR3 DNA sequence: TGTGCCGCACTGAGCTCCTACAATGAGCAGTTCTTC.

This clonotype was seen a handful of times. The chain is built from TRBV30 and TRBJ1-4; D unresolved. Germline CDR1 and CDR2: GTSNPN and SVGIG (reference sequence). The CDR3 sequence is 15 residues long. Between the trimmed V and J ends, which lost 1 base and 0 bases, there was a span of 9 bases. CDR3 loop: CAWSGILATNEKLFF. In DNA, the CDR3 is TGTGCCTGGAGTGGGATACTTGCAACTAATGAAAAACTGTTTTTT.

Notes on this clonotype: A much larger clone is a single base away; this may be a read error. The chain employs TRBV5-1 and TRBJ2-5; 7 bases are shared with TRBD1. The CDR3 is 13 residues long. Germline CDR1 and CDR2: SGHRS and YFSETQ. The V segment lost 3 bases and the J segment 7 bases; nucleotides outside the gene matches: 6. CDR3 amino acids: CASSYRGVGTQYF. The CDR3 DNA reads TGCGCCAGCAGCTACAGGGGCGTGGGGACCCAGTACTTC.

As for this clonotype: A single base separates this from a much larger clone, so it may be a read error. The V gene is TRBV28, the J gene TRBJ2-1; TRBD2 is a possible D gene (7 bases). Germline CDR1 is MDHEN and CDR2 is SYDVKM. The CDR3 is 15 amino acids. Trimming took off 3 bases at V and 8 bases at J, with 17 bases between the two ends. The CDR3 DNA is TGTGCCAGCAGTTTCGGCGGGGGCGCCAGGTATGAGCAGTTCTTC. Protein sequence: CASSFGGGARYEQFF. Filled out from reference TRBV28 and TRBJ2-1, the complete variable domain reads DVKVTQSSRYLVKRTGEKVFLECVQDMDHENMFWYRQDPGLGLRLIYFSYDVKMKEKGDIPEGYSVSREKKERFSLILESASTNQTSMYLCASSFGGGARYEQFFGPGTRLTVL.

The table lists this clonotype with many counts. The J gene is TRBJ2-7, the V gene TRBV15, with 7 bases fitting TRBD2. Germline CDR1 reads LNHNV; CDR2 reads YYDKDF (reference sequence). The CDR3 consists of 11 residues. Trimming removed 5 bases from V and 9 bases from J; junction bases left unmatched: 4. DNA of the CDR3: TGTGCCACCAGCCCGCCGGGGGGGCAGTACTTC. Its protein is CATSPPGGQYF.

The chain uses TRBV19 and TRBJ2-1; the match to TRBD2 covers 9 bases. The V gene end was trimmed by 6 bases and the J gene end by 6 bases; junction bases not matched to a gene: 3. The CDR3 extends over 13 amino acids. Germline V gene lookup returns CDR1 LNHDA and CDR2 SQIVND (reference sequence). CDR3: CASRGLAPNEQFF. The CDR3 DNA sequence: TGTGCCAGTAGAGGACTAGCGCCCAATGAGCAGTTCTTC.